There are many counts of the clone carrying this T cell receptor beta chain. Its specificity is not known. The record originates from a study of T cells in Graves' hyperthyroidism and ophthalmopathy. Findings and caveats of the study: Most expanded thyroid clonotypes above 0.001 recurred in blood.

TCR beta CDR3 region amplification was performed from RNA transcripts. First-round RT-PCR of the TCR CDR3 relied on the HTBI primer set. TCRdb processed the multiplex PCR reads anew with MiXCR; each CDR3 protein has one entry. The data contain hundreds of thousands of distinct CDR3 sequences, roughly 25% of them singletons. This CDR3 spans 14 amino acids. Per germline, CDR1 MDHEN and CDR2 SYDVKM. J gave up 6 bases and V 5 bases, and 6 bases lay outside the gene matches. The sequenced sample consisted of blood. The gene calls are TRBV28 and TRBJ1-2; 10 bases are shared with TRBD1. This sequence was found in a woman aged 25 to 39 with Graves' ophthalmopathy. The CDR3 is CASSDRGRVHGYTF. The CDR3, as DNA: TGTGCCAGCAGTGACAGGGGGCGCGTTCATGGCTACACCTTC.